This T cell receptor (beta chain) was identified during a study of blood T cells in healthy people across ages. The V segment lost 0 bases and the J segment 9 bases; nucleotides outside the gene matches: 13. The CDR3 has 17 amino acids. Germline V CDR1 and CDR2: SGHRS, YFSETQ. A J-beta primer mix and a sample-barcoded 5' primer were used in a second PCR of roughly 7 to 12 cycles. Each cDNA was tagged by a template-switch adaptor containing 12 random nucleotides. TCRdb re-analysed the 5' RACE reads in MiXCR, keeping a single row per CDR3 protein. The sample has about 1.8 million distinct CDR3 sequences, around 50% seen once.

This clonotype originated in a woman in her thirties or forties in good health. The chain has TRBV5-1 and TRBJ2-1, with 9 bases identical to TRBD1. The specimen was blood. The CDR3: CASSLAPGTGQAGEQFF. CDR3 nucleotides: TGCGCCAGCAGCTTGGCCCCCGGGACAGGGCAAGCCGGTGAGCAGTTCTTC.